This entry features one TCR beta chain sequence. MiXCR, applied by TCRdb to the 5' RACE reads, yields one record per CDR3 protein. The sample has tens of thousands of distinct CDR3 sequences, 13% to 15% seen once. The sample comes from a study of neurological immune-mediated disorders. The sequencing sample was made of PBMCs. The receptor was isolated from a woman aged 50 to 60 in good health.

DNA for the CDR3: TGTGCCAGTAGTAGATTGGGGACTACCTCCTACGAGCAGTACTTC. Its protein product is CASSRLGTTSYEQYF. The chain combines TRBV19 with TRBJ2-7, with 7 positions matching TRBD2. V lost 4 bases and J lost 0; bases outside the gene matches: 6. Germline assignment: CDR1 LNHDA and CDR2 SQIVND (reference sequence). The CDR3 has 15 amino acids.